The clone carrying this T cell receptor (beta chain) was seen a few times. Its antigen remains unidentified. PCR employed 60 Vbeta and 13 Jbeta primers. Assay used: immunoSEQ multiplex PCR; TCRdb lists only in-frame clones, some missing. Here the sample spans some 210,000 clones, about 77% being singletons. Regarding donors, all were healthy bone marrow donors. These data belong to a study of cytomegalovirus exposure and HLA in healthy donors. Study conclusions and caveats: Listed as cytomegalovirus-associated were approximately 160 TCR beta chains. In all likelihood, a cluster of highly shared sequence variants was a sequencing artifact. Three chains tied to CMV proved CMV antigen-specific in vitro.

The CDR3 is 12 residues long. Germline CDR1 MNHEY, CDR2 SMNVEV (reference sequence). Trimming removed 11 bases at V and 4 bases at J, with 14 bases between. Material: PBMCs. The V and J genes are TRBV27 and TRBJ1-2; weak D call: TRBD1 (6 bases). This TCR came from a woman aged 30 to 39 in good health and CMV-seropositive. The CDR3 loop is CASGGGGYGYTF. CDR3 in DNA: TGTGCCTCCGGGGGAGGGGGCTATGGCTACACCTTC.